This TCR beta chain was documented in a study of blood T cell repertoires in COVID-19. This table comes from immunoSEQ multiplex PCR, and its TCRdb copy is limited to in-frame clones, with some not included. The sample consists of some 490,000 clones, about 88% of them appearing once. The ends were cut back, 3 bases at V and 3 bases at J, with 8 bases in the middle. The CDR3 extends over 13 amino acids. Per germline, CDR1 LNHDA and CDR2 SQIVND (reference sequence). The chain joins TRBV19 to TRBJ2-5, with D perhaps TRBD2 (6 bases). The sample consisted of PBMCs or T cells enriched from blood (not recorded which). The receptor was isolated from a woman aged 55 to 70 who had recovered from COVID-19. Here the CDR3 reads CASSIGGEETQYF. DNA for the CDR3: TGTGCCAGTAGTATCGGCGGGGAAGAGACCCAGTACTTC.